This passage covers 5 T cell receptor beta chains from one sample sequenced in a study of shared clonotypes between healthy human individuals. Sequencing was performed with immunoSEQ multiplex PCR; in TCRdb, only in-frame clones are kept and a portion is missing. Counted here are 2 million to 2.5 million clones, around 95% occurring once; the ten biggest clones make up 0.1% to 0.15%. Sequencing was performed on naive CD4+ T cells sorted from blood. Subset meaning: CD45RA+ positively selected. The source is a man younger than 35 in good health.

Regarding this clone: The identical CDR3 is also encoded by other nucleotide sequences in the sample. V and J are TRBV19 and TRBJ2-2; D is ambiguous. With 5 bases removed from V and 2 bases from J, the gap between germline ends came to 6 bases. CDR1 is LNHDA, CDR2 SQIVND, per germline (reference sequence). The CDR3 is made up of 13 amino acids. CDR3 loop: CASSSRNTGELFF. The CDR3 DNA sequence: TGTGCCAGTAGTTCACGAAACACCGGGGAGCTGTTTTTT.

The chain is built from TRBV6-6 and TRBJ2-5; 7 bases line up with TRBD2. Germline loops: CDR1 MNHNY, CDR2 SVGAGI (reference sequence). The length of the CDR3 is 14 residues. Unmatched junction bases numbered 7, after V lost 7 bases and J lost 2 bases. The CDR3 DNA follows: TGTGCCAGCAACGGGGGGACTGGTCAAGAGACCCAGTACTTC. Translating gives CASNGGTGQETQYF.

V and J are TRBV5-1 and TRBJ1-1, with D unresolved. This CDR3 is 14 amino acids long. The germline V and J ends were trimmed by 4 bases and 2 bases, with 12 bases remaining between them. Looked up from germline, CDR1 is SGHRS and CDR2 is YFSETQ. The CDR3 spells CASSPPQENTEAFF. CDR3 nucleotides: TGCGCCAGCAGCCCCCCCCAGGAAAACACTGAAGCTTTCTTT. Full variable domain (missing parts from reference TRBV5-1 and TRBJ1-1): KAGVTQTPRYLIKTRGQQVTLSCSPISGHRSVSWYQQTPGQGLQFLFEYFSETQRNKGNFPGRFSGRQFSNSRSEMNVSTLELGDSALYLCASSPPQENTEAFFGQGTRLTVV.

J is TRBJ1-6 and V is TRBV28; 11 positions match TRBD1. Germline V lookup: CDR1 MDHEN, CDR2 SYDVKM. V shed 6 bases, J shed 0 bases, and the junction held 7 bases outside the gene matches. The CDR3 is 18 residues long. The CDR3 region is CASSTGQGGISYNSPLHF. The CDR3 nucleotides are TGTGCCAGCAGCACGGGACAGGGGGGCATCTCCTATAATTCACCCCTCCACTTT.

The CDR3 reads CAISDTMADEQYF. CDR3 DNA sequence: TGTGCCATCAGTGATACCATGGCGGACGAGCAGTACTTC. The gene calls are TRBV10-3 and TRBJ2-7; D is ambiguous. CDR1 and CDR2 (germline): ENHRY, SYGVKD. Trimming shortened V by 3 bases and J by 5 bases, and 11 bases separated the two germline ends. The CDR3 consists of 13 residues.